This section outlines one TCR beta chain sequence together with its context. This receptor's antigen is unknown. No much larger clone is present one base from it, and per-base qualities are unavailable. At one collaborating source in Seattle, patients were enrolled during active infection and were followed longitudinally through the course of disease. Collaborating institutions collected whole blood in K2EDTA tubes following their own protocols. For TCRbeta analysis, collaborator samples were shipped as frozen whole blood, as isolated PBMCs, or as DNA extracted from either sample type. CDR1 and CDR2 (KGHSH, LQKENI) derive from the germline V gene. Unmatched junction bases come to 2, with V trimmed by 1 base and J by 0 bases. The CDR3 has 15 amino acids, counting the end cysteine and phenylalanine. CDR3 DNA is the only sequence kept; it has 45 bases, read in frame from the first base. The sample belongs to a study of blood T cell repertoires in COVID-19 (dated by TCRdb to the early 2020s). Context from the whole study: Collaborator samples came from the United States, Italy and Spain and covered acute and convalescent phases of COVID-19. The prospective study material was composed of cDNA or gDNA derived from T cells, B-cell-depleted T cells, or PBMCs. The dataset comprised deeply sampled blood TCRbeta repertoires from subjects exposed to, actively infected with, or recovered from COVID-19. The repertoires were released in a freely available public database meant as a resource for research on the immune response to SARS-CoV-2. Samples were obtained from the ongoing ImmuneRACE study (first 160 participants) and from roughly 1,300 subjects provided by 6 global collaborators. The sample metadata nearly always contained a de-identified subject ID, COVID-19 status, age in years and sex. Where HLA class I and class II types were available, the types were taken from metadata supplied by the sample provider, not from assay-based typing.

TCRbeta CDR3 regions were amplified from genomic DNA by means of the immunoSEQ Assay, a bias-controlled multiplex PCR. As for how the authors treated the data: Within the assay, amplification of reference gene primers was used to estimate how many nucleated cells each sample contained. To quantify the absolute abundance of each unique TCRbeta CDR3 rearrangement, sequence reads were collapsed and filtered. For each sample, productive Simpson clonality was calculated by taking the square root of Simpson's diversity index across productive rearrangements. The table comes from immuneACCESS by way of TCRdb, which keeps in-frame sequences with V and J called. Part of the clones is missing from these tables; in studies checked, under half for an unresolved V gene and the rest for unknown reasons. D and trimming come from the DNA, and the V and J calls and clone size come from that table. In this sample the table shows 150,000 or so clones, 85% to 95% of which occur a single time. The ten top clones hold roughly 2% of the sample.

The full study reports these points: The amount of clinical and demographic metadata varied by source and participant and was provided uncurated.

This sequence originates from a woman in her fifties or sixties with COVID-19, enrolled during active disease. The specimen was peripheral blood. The chain is assembled from TRBV18 and TRBJ1-1, and TRBD1 aligns with 7 junction nucleotides. The nucleotide sequence reads TGTGCCAGCTCACCACGGGACAGAATGAACACTGAAGCTTTCTTT. Translated, this is CASSPRDRMNTEAFF.